The present entry profiles one TCR beta chain with its context. Its specificity is unknown. The CDR3 end lies 3 residues beyond the end of the read and is filled in from the germline J gene. Cervical HPV DNA detected by MY09/MY11 PCR, typed by dot-blot. This CDR3 contains 15 residues. The ends were cut back, 1 base at V and 8 bases at J, with 14 bases in the middle. In germline, CDR1 is LNHDA, CDR2 SQIVND (reference sequence). This sample is part of a study of T cells in women clearing cervical HPV infection. Overall study context: Controls gave blood once infection was undetectable; cases at lesion identification. Study-wide findings and caveats: Repertoire richness, not evenness, was significantly elevated in CIN3+ cases versus controls.

Measured with immunoSEQ multiplex PCR; TCRdb has only the in-frame clones, and not every one. The data include about 37,000 clones; the top ten clones carry roughly 1.6%. The sequence derives from a woman aged 18-70 years with a cervical HPV16 infection that either progressed to CIN3+ or cleared (not recorded which). The rearrangement links TRBV19 to TRBJ1-4; D unresolved. Material: blood buffy coat. The DNA read from the CDR3 is TGTGCCAGTAGTATAGTGGGCTTGCCTATCGAAAAA. Amino acid sequence: CASSIVGLPIEK. The complete CDR3 reads CASSIVGLPIEKLFF.